This T cell receptor (beta chain) is drawn from a study of cytomegalovirus exposure and HLA in healthy donors. The CDR3 extends over 13 amino acids. Germline V lookup: CDR1 MNHEY, CDR2 SVGAGI. V shed 2 bases and J shed 1 base, with 5 bases lying between them. Primers: 60 Vbeta forward and 13 Jbeta reverse. Sequenced by immunoSEQ multiplex PCR; TCRdb stores in-frame clones only, minus some. Of about 130,000 clones listed, roughly 83% are singletons. Overall study findings and caveats: Cytomegalovirus-associated status was assigned to some 160 TCR beta chains. CMV serostatus was the only immune exposure information that was available. Per a later analysis, HLA-associated TCR beta chains showed more clonal expansion than other, equally common TCR beta chains.

In its sample, this clone was seen a few times. Its antigen is as yet unknown. Input material: PBMCs. The origin of this receptor is a man between 18 and 35 years old in good health and CMV-seropositive. The chain uses TRBV6-5 and TRBJ1-1; D gene unclear. Written as DNA, the CDR3 is TGTGCCAGCAGTTACGGCCCGAACACTGAAGCTTTCTTT. Translated: CASSYGPNTEAFF.